Listed here are 29 T cell receptor beta chains from one sample, sequenced in a study of T cell responses to AZD1222 COVID-19 vaccine. Sequenced by immunoSEQ multiplex PCR; TCRdb stores in-frame clones only, minus some. The sample shows about 100,000 clones, roughly 87% of them seen only once. The sequencing here drew on peripheral blood, taken on day 0 of AZD1222 vaccination. The receptors here all came from an adult in good health.

The sample holds many counts of this clone. In nucleotides, the CDR3 is TGTGCCAGCAGCGAGGGGACTAGCGGTTCCTACGAGCAGTACTTC. This sequence encodes CASSEGTSGSYEQYF. The V and J genes are TRBV7-2 and TRBJ2-7; 11 bases are shared with TRBD2. CDR3 size: 15 residues. The J segment lost 1 base and the V segment lost 5 bases, leaving 4 bases of the junction unmatched. Germline V gene sequence: CDR1 SGHTA, CDR2 FQGNSA.

For the CDR3, the DNA is TGCGCCAGCAGCTTGGCCCCAGGGGGCAACACTGAAGCTTTCTTT. Protein: CASSLAPGGNTEAFF. V and J are TRBV5-1 and TRBJ1-1; the match to TRBD1 covers 8 bases. The CDR3 loop spans 15 amino acids. The germline CDR1 and CDR2 sequences are SGHRS and YFSETQ. The J segment lost 2 bases and the V segment lost 0 bases, leaving 3 bases of the junction unmatched.

This chain links TRBV6-1 with TRBJ1-5; possible D gene TRBD1, 5 bases. The CDR3 has 17 amino acids. The germline CDR1 and CDR2 sequences are MNHNS and SASEGT. Trimming shortened V by 4 bases and J by 2 bases, and 18 bases separated the two germline ends. The CDR3 sequence is CASSGQGEAGGNQPQHF. The CDR3 DNA follows: TGTGCCAGCAGTGGGCAGGGTGAAGCGGGGGGCAATCAGCCCCAGCATTTT.

The rearrangement uses TRBV6-2 or TRBV6-3 and TRBJ1-2; 8 nucleotides align to TRBD1. This CDR3 is 18 amino acids long. The germline V gene has CDR1 MNHEY and CDR2 SVGEGT. The V and J ends lost 1 base and 4 bases, in that order; junction bases with no gene match: 14. The CDR3 region is CASSYYQPQDRGFYGYTF. As DNA, the CDR3 is TGTGCCAGCAGTTACTATCAACCTCAAGACAGGGGATTCTATGGCTACACCTTC.

The chain links TRBV7-9 to TRBJ1-3; D gene uncertain. Germline V CDR1 and CDR2: SEHNR, FQNEAQ (reference sequence). The CDR3 consists of 13 residues. V gave up 5 bases and J gave up 4 bases, with 9 bases separating them. The CDR3 DNA reads as TGTGCCAGCAGCATCAGAAGGGGAAACACCATATATTTT. Protein: CASSIRRGNTIYF.

This CDR3 reads CASSLRGGDGYTF. CDR3 sequence (DNA): TGTGCCAGCAGCTTGAGAGGGGGTGATGGCTACACCTTC. The chain has TRBV7-3 and TRBJ1-2; D may be TRBD1 (6 bases). The germline V gene encodes CDR1 SGHTA and CDR2 FQGTGA. This CDR3 contains 13 residues. Deletions cut 3 bases from V and 6 bases from J, with 11 bases between.

CDR3 sequence: CASSDSGTYEQYF. The CDR3 region has the DNA TGTGCCAGCAGTGATAGCGGGACCTACGAGCAGTACTTC. The rearrangement links TRBV2 to TRBJ2-7; 8 bases line up with TRBD2. Germline-derived CDR1 and CDR2 are SNHLY and FYNNEI. J gave up 2 bases and V 3 bases, and 0 bases lay outside the gene matches. The CDR3 spans 13 residues.

The rearrangement links TRBV9 to TRBJ1-2; the D is unclear. There are 14 residues in the CDR3. Germline assignment: CDR1 SGDLS and CDR2 YYNGEE. V was cut by 0 bases and J by 6 bases, with 12 bases left in between. CDR3 DNA sequence: TGTGCCAGCAGCGTAGGGGCAGTCAGCGATGGCTACACCTTC. Translating it yields CASSVGAVSDGYTF.

This clone was seen only a few times. The chain links TRBV12-5 to TRBJ1-5, with D unresolved. The germline V gene has CDR1 LGHNT and CDR2 FRNRAP. The CDR3 extends over 12 amino acids. The germline V and J ends were trimmed by 1 base and 4 bases, with 2 bases remaining between them. CDR3 DNA: TGTGCTAGTGGTTTGGATAATCAGCCCCAGCATTTT. Translated, it gives CASGLDNQPQHF.

This clone was detected only a few times. The gene calls are TRBV19 and TRBJ2-7, with 7 bases fitting TRBD1. The CDR3 consists of 14 residues. Germline V gives CDR1 LNHDA, CDR2 SQIVND (reference sequence). V lost 3 bases and J lost 9; bases outside the gene matches: 11. This CDR3 reads CASSITGTDFWQYF. CDR3 sequence (DNA): TGTGCCAGTAGTATTACCGGGACAGATTTCTGGCAGTACTTC. The complete variable domain, with remaining parts taken from reference TRBV19 and TRBJ2-7, reads DGGITQSPKYLFRKEGQNVTLSCEQNLNHDAMYWYRQDPGQGLRLIYYSQIVNDFQKGDIAEGYSVSREKKESFPLTVTSAQKNPTAFYLCASSITGTDFWQYFGPGTRLTVT.

Concerning this clone itself: In the same sample, other DNA sequences code for this CDR3. The CDR3 spells CASSYDRAYGYTF. Here the CDR3 DNA reads TGTGCCAGCAGTTACGACAGGGCGTATGGCTACACCTTC. V is TRBV6-5 and J is TRBJ1-2; 7 bases fit TRBD1. Trimming took 2 bases from V and 5 from J; bases not matched to a gene: 2. CDR1 MNHEY and CDR2 SVGAGI come from the germline V gene. This CDR3 region has 13 residues.

This chain joins TRBV30 and TRBJ1-2; D gene uncertain. The germline V gene encodes CDR1 GTSNPN and CDR2 SVGIG (reference sequence). Trimming shortened V by 3 bases and J by 9 bases, and 17 bases separated the two germline ends. The CDR3 is 13 amino acids. CDR3 residues: CAWRAPADQRYTF. CDR3 nucleotides: TGTGCCTGGAGGGCCCCTGCCGATCAACGCTACACCTTC.

This rearrangement joins TRBV14 to TRBJ2-5; D remains ambiguous. CDR3 length equals 12 residues. The V and J ends lost 1 base and 7 bases respectively, with 7 bases between them. Germline CDR1 and CDR2: SGHDN and FVKESK. The CDR3 here is CASSQATGTQYF. The CDR3 bases are TGTGCCAGCAGCCAAGCCACTGGGACCCAGTACTTC.

This chain connects TRBV5-5 to TRBJ2-7; D is perhaps TRBD1 (5 bases). Germline V CDR1 and CDR2: SGHKS, YYEKEE (reference sequence). The V end was cut by 0 bases, the J end by 3 bases, with 13 bases between. This CDR3 spans 15 amino acids. DNA of the CDR3: TGTGCCAGCAGCTTGGTGGCAGGGAAGGTCTACGAGCAGTACTTC. Translating it yields CASSLVAGKVYEQYF.

CDR3 sequence (DNA): TGCAGCGTTGAAGCATATGGAGATTACGAGCAGTACTTC. This encodes CSVEAYGDYEQYF. The gene calls are TRBV29-1 and TRBJ2-7; D ambiguous. CDR3 size: 13 residues. Germline CDR1 SQVTM, CDR2 ANQGSEA. The V gene lost 1 base and the J gene lost 4 bases, with 11 bases spanning the gap.

The chain joins TRBV3-1 (or the pseudogene TRBV3-2) to TRBJ1-1; weak D call: TRBD1 (5 bases). The CDR3 loop spans 15 amino acids. The V end was cut by 1 base, the J end by 3 bases, with 12 bases between. Germline loops: CDR1 LGHDT, CDR2 YNNKEL (reference sequence). The CDR3 DNA reads as TGTGCCAGCAGCCAAGTGGGACGGGTGGACACTGAAGCTTTCTTT. Translated: CASSQVGRVDTEAFF.

The V call is TRBV6-2 or TRBV6-3, the J call TRBJ1-2; D not certain. Trimming shortened V by 5 bases and J by 4 bases, and 8 bases separated the two germline ends. This CDR3 has 12 amino acids. CDR1 is MNHEY, CDR2 SVGEGT, per germline. CDR3: CASSRTFYGYTF. CDR3 nucleotides: TGTGCCAGCAGTCGGACCTTCTATGGCTACACCTTC.

This clone was seen once. The chain employs TRBV27 and TRBJ2-7; 10 bases match TRBD2. From germline, CDR1 is MNHEY and CDR2 SMNVEV (reference sequence). The CDR3 is 18 amino acids. V trimming: 2 bases; J trimming: 0 bases; junction bases outside the gene matches: 10. This CDR3 is CASSLHMTSGLSSYEQYF. CDR3 in DNA: TGTGCCAGCAGTTTACATATGACTAGCGGGCTTAGCTCCTACGAGCAGTACTTC.

This chain links TRBV10-1 with TRBJ2-2; 9 bases are a match to TRBD1. The CDR3 spans 17 residues. From germline, CDR1 is WNHNN and CDR2 SYGVQD (reference sequence). Trimming removed 2 bases from V and 0 bases from J; junction bases left unmatched: 4. CDR3 nucleotides: TGCGCCAGCAGTGAGGCCGGACAGGGGCCGAACACCGGGGAGCTGTTTTTT. Protein product: CASSEAGQGPNTGELFF.

This chain joins TRBV4-2 and TRBJ2-1; perhaps TRBD2 as D (6 bases). The CDR3 length is 17 residues. V was trimmed by 1 base and J by 3 bases, leaving 16 bases between them. Germline CDR1 LGHNA, CDR2 YNFKEQ. The CDR3 loop reads CASSQGERLEVYNEQFF. The CDR3, as DNA: TGTGCCAGCAGCCAAGGGGAGAGACTAGAGGTCTACAATGAGCAGTTCTTC.

V is TRBV6-1 and J is TRBJ1-2; D remains ambiguous. The V end lost 2 bases, the J end lost 0 bases, and 10 bases lay between the germline ends. Germline CDR1 is MNHNS and CDR2 is SASEGT. The length of the CDR3 is 15 residues. The CDR3 here is CASSERAQSNYGYTF. CDR3 in DNA: TGTGCCAGCAGTGAACGAGCTCAATCTAACTATGGCTACACCTTC.

J is TRBJ1-2 and V is TRBV27; a possible D gene is TRBD1 (6 bases). V was trimmed by 3 bases and J by 4 bases, leaving 15 bases between them. Per the germline V gene, CDR1 is MNHEY and CDR2 is SMNVEV (reference sequence). CDR3 length: 15 residues. In nucleotides, the CDR3 is TGTGCCAGCAGTTTGCGGGGGGCTGGGAGCTATGGCTACACCTTC. Amino acids: CASSLRGAGSYGYTF.

The rearrangement joins TRBV7-2 to TRBJ1-6; a weak D match, TRBD1 (5 bases). CDR1 SGHTA and CDR2 FQGNSA come from the germline V gene. The length of the CDR3 is 15 residues. Trimming removed 4 bases at V and 0 bases at J, with 7 bases between. The CDR3 loop reads CASSYDSSYNSPLHF. For the CDR3, the DNA is TGTGCCAGCAGCTACGACAGCTCCTATAATTCACCCCTCCACTTT. Full variable domain (outside the CDR3, taken from reference TRBV7-2 and TRBJ1-6): GAGVSQSPSNKVTEKGKDVELRCDPISGHTALYWYRQSLGQGLEFLIYFQGNSAPDKSGLPSDRFSAERTGGSVSTLTIQRTQQEDSAVYLCASSYDSSYNSPLHFGNGTRLTVT.

This clone showed up just once. The CDR3 DNA reads TGTGCCAGCAGTCGTTTTTTCCAGACAGGGGGCGCTACGGACTATGGCTACACCTTC. It encodes CASSRFFQTGGATDYGYTF. The chain is built from TRBV6-6 and TRBJ1-2; 10 nucleotides line up with TRBD1. The junction had 18 bases not matched to a gene; V was cut back by 5 bases and J by 3 bases. The CDR3 spans 19 residues. Germline CDR1 and CDR2: MNHNY and SVGAGI (reference sequence).

The chain links TRBV5-4 to TRBJ2-3, with 8 positions matching TRBD1. Germline loops: CDR1 SGHNT, CDR2 YYREEE (reference sequence). J was trimmed by 6 bases and V by 4 bases; bases with no gene match: 7. The CDR3 is made up of 14 amino acids. DNA for the CDR3: TGTGCCAGCAGCACTGGACAGGGAGATGATACGCAGTATTTT. Protein product: CASSTGQGDDTQYF.

The rearrangement uses TRBV30 and TRBJ2-2, with D tentatively TRBD1 or TRBD2 (6 bases each). The V gene lost 4 bases and the J gene lost 6 bases, with 9 bases spanning the gap. The CDR3 has 12 amino acids. Germline CDR1 is GTSNPN and CDR2 is SVGIG (reference sequence). CDR3 in amino acids: CAWNRGPGELFF. The CDR3 region has the DNA TGTGCCTGGAACCGGGGGCCCGGGGAGCTGTTTTTT.

This chain uses TRBV28 with TRBJ2-7, with D perhaps TRBD1 (5 bases). Trimming pared 3 bases from V and 4 bases from J, leaving 13 bases between. Germline assignment: CDR1 MDHEN and CDR2 SYDVKM. There are 14 residues in the CDR3. The chain's CDR3 is CASSFGQGGYEQYF. For the CDR3, the DNA is TGTGCCAGCAGTTTTGGGCAGGGCGGTTACGAGCAGTACTTC.

As for this clone: In the same sample, other DNA sequences code for this CDR3. V and J are TRBV9 and TRBJ2-1; D remains ambiguous. V lost 3 bases to trimming and J lost 5 bases, with 3 bases between them. From germline, CDR1 is SGDLS and CDR2 YYNGEE. This CDR3 region has 11 residues. The DNA for the CDR3 is TGTGCCAGCAGCGCCAACAATGAGCAGTTCTTC. Translating it yields CASSANNEQFF.

The chain has TRBV19 and TRBJ2-1; D unresolved. Germline loops: CDR1 LNHDA, CDR2 SQIVND (reference sequence). V was clipped by 4 bases and J by 4 bases, with 8 bases between them. The CDR3 extends over 13 amino acids. In nucleotides, the CDR3 is TGTGCCAGTAGTACCCTCCTTTACAATGAGCAGTTCTTC. It yields the protein CASSTLLYNEQFF. Full variable domain (missing parts from reference TRBV19 and TRBJ2-1): DGGITQSPKYLFRKEGQNVTLSCEQNLNHDAMYWYRQDPGQGLRLIYYSQIVNDFQKGDIAEGYSVSREKKESFPLTVTSAQKNPTAFYLCASSTLLYNEQFFGPGTRLTVL.